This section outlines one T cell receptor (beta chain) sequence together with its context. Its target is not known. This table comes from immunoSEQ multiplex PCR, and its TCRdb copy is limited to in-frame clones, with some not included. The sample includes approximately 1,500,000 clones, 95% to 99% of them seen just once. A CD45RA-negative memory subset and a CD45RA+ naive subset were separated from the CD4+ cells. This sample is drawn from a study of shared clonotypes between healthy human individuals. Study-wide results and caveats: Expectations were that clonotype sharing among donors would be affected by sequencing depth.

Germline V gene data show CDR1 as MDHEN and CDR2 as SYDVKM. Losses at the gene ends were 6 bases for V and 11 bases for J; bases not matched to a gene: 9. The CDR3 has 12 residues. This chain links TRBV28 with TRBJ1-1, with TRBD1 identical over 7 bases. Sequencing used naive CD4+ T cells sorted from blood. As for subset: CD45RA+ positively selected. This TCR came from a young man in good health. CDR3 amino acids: CASSETGEAAFF. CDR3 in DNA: TGTGCCAGCAGCGAAACAGGGGAGGCTGCTTTCTTT.